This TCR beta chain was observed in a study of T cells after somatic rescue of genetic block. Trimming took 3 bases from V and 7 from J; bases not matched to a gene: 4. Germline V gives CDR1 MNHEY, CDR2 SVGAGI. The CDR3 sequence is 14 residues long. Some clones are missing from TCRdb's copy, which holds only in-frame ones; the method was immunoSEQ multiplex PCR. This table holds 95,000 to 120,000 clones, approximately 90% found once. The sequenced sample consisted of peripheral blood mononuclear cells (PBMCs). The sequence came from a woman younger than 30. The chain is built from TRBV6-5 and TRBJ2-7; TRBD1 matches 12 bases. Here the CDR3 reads CASSYGTGGDEQYF. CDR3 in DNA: TGTGCCAGCAGTTATGGGACAGGGGGCGATGAGCAGTACTTC.